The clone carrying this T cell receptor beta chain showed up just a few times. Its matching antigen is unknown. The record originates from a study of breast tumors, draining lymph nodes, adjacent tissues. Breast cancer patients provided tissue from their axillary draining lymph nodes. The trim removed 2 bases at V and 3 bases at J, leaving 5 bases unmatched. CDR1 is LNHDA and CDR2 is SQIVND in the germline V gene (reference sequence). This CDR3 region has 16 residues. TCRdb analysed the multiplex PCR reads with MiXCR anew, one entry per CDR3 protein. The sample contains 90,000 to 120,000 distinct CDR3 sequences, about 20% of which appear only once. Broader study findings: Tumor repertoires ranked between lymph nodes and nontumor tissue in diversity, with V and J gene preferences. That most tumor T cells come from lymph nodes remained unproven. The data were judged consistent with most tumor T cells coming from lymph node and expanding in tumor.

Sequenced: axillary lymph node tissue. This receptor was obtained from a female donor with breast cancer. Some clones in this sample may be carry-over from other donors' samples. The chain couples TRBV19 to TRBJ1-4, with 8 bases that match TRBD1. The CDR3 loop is CASSIYQGAANEKLFF. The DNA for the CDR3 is TGTGCCAGTAGTATATACCAGGGGGCGGCTAATGAAAAACTGTTTTTT.